This T cell receptor (beta chain) is from a study of blood T cell repertoires in COVID-19. Across the whole study: Sample material is recorded as cDNA or gDNA derived from T cells, B-cell-depleted T cells, or PBMCs.

Under the authors' procedure: From reference gene primer amplification, estimates of nucleated cell counts were derived. Libraries were prepared by immunoSEQ multiplex PCR; TCRdb keeps only in-frame clonotypes and omits some of them. V and J calls and clone size are those listed in that table; D and trimming were worked out from the DNA. The sample lists roughly 220,000 clones, 86% occurring once. The CDR3 extends over 16 amino acids. The junction had 10 bases not matched to a gene; V was cut back by 7 bases and J by 0 bases. Per the germline V gene, CDR1 is SEHNR and CDR2 is FQNEAQ (reference sequence).

This TCR was sampled from a man aged 25 to 40 who had recovered from COVID-19. The chain links TRBV7-9 to TRBJ2-3; TRBD2 agrees at 7 bases. Sample: peripheral blood. The CDR3 bases are TGTGCCAGCATCTCCCTCCCGCGGGGGAGCACAGATACGCAGTATTTT. Protein sequence: CASISLPRGSTDTQYF.